This TCR beta chain was captured in a study of blood T cells in healthy people across ages (dated by TCRdb to the mid-2010s). Context from the whole study: In model experiments, roughly one uniquely barcoded TCR beta cDNA molecule per two T cells was captured by template switching. Four age groups were formed from the donors: young (average approximately 17 years), middle-aged (just under 40), aged (more than 55) and long-lived (approximately 80). To avoid experimental bias, donors of different ages were spread randomly across the sequencing lanes. For two donors (one aged 18 to 30 and one aged 80 or older), the study analyzed two additional independent replicas of 1 million unique cDNA reads from the same blood draw. To track age-related changes in TCR beta repertoire diversity, the study relied on deep sequencing normalized with unique cDNA molecular identifiers. The paper as a whole reports these results and caveats: Compared with the aged group, the long-lived group had more naive CD4+ T cells, fewer expanded clones and increased TCR diversity, suggesting age selection. Since profiling was done on bulk unsorted PBMCs, naive and antigen-experienced compartments could not be conclusively compared. Donor CMV infection status was unknown, potentially confounding age-related changes in expanded clonotypes. There was a strong correlation between observed TCR beta diversity and the percentage of naive T cells measured by flow cytometry. Estimates of total diversity based on one million sequenced T cells were considered lower bounds and underestimates. As age increased, observed TCR beta diversity per million T cells dropped in a roughly linear way, and a significant reduction was already evident by age 40.

Trimming removed 2 bases from V and 5 bases from J, leaving 4 bases between the germline ends. According to the germline V gene, CDR1 reads MGHDK and CDR2 reads SYGVNS. The CDR3 numbers 13 residues from cysteine through phenylalanine. Only CDR3 DNA remains: 39 bases, in frame from the first base. Systemically healthy Caucasian individuals from Russia, 35 to 50 in total and aged about 6 to 100 years, were included as donors. Each donor gave ten milliliters of peripheral blood, drawn into EDTA-treated Vacutainer tubes. Ficoll-Paque density-gradient centrifugation was used to isolate PBMCs, with at least 7 million per sample. Trizol reagent was used to extract total RNA from PBMCs, with at least 5.5 micrograms per sample. For every donor, flow cytometry on a PBMC aliquot measured the percentage of naive CD45RAhigh/CD27high T cells. Concerning this clonotype: Its antigen remains unidentified. Base qualities are not at hand, and no much larger clone is one base apart.

Receptor amplification or capture employed 5' RACE. TCRdb lists the instrument as Illumina HiSeq 2500. A second PCR of roughly 6 to 11 cycles was performed with a sample-barcoded 5' primer and a J-beta primer mix. Each TCR beta cDNA molecule received a unique molecular identifier from a template-switch 5' adaptor carrying 12 random nucleotides. Each sample yielded at least 3 million CDR3-containing paired-end reads. First-strand cDNA was synthesized from all RNA with the Mint cDNA synthesis kit, primed by a TRBC-specific oligonucleotide. Following uracil-DNA glycosylase treatment, a first 18-cycle PCR with universal primers M1SS and BC2_uni_R was performed on all cDNA. On the study's bioinformatics: Normalization of each sample was performed by random selection of 1 million high-quality reads, each carrying a distinct molecular identifier. Reads sharing molecular identifiers were discarded rather than binned into consensus sequences. MiTCR, set to a Q25 quality threshold and the strictest error-elimination algorithm, was used for CDR3 identification, clonotype clustering and error correction. Lower-bound total TCR beta diversity was estimated with a nonparametric unseen species model using Euler transformation. TCRdb reprocessing: public reads trimmed at Q25 with fastp, clones called with MiXCR, in-frame beta chains kept. CDR3 protein sequences are deduplicated, and each keeps its most common genes and DNA. The V and J calls reflect TCRdb's pipeline rather than the authors' work. The sample table lists approximately 830,000 distinct CDR3 sequences, approximately 65% of them with a count of one. The ten largest make up 25% to 35% of the sample.

The TCR was taken from a man aged 25 to 40 in good health. The sequenced material came from blood. Recombination joined TRBV25-1 with TRBJ1-6; the D gene identity is not certain. The nucleotide sequence reads as follows: TGTGCCAGCAGTGAAGGGCATAATTCACCCCTCCACTTT. This translates into CASSEGHNSPLHF.